Shown below are 18 T cell receptor beta chains from a single sample sequenced in a study of blood T cell repertoires in COVID-19. Sequenced by immunoSEQ multiplex PCR; TCRdb stores in-frame clones only, minus some. The table lists hundreds of thousands of clones, about 80% of them singletons. The sample taken for sequencing was peripheral blood. All receptors derive from a woman aged 80 or older with acute or convalescent COVID-19.

The chain recombines TRBV28 with TRBJ1-2; TRBD1 might be the D (5 bases). Germline CDR1 MDHEN, CDR2 SYDVKM. Trimming removed 6 bases from V and 4 bases from J, with 12 bases in between. CDR3 length: 13 residues. As DNA, the CDR3 is TGTGCCAGCAGCCCGGGGGGTGGCTATGGCTACACCTTC. It codes for CASSPGGGYGYTF.

This clone has a count of ten or more. V usage is TRBV27 and J usage is TRBJ2-5; 8 bases are a match to TRBD1. The CDR3 spans 15 residues. Losses at the gene ends were 5 bases for V and 4 bases for J; bases not matched to a gene: 9. The V gene's germline CDR1 is MNHEY and CDR2 SMNVEV (reference sequence). This CDR3 reads CASSPDRGRPETQYF. The CDR3 DNA sequence: TGTGCCAGCAGTCCCGACAGGGGAAGGCCAGAGACCCAGTACTTC.

This chain joins TRBV28 and TRBJ2-7, with 9 bases that match TRBD2. The CDR3 length is 13 residues. J lost 1 base, V lost 11 bases, and 6 bases had no gene match. From germline, CDR1 is MDHEN and CDR2 SYDVKM. The CDR3, as DNA: TGTGCCTCCTTGACTAGCGGTTCCTACGAGCAGTACTTC. Protein sequence: CASLTSGSYEQYF.

The chain joins TRBV27 to TRBJ2-1; tentatively, D is TRBD2 (5 bases). CDR1 is MNHEY, CDR2 SMNVEV, per germline (reference sequence). The V end was cut by 5 bases, the J end by 0 bases, with 11 bases between. The length of the CDR3 is 15 residues. The chain's CDR3 is CASSPGLASYNEQFF. In DNA, the CDR3 is TGTGCCAGCAGTCCCGGACTTGCCTCCTACAATGAGCAGTTCTTC.

The chain recombines TRBV5-1 with TRBJ1-1; D call uncertain. The CDR3 consists of 15 residues. Per the germline V gene, CDR1 is SGHRS and CDR2 is YFSETQ. The V and J ends lost 0 bases and 0 bases respectively, with 9 bases between them. The CDR3 bases are TGCGCCAGCAGCTTGGCCGTCGGGGTGAACACTGAAGCTTTCTTT. This gives the protein CASSLAVGVNTEAFF. Variable domain in full (rest from reference TRBV5-1 and TRBJ1-1): KAGVTQTPRYLIKTRGQQVTLSCSPISGHRSVSWYQQTPGQGLQFLFEYFSETQRNKGNFPGRFSGRQFSNSRSEMNVSTLELGDSALYLCASSLAVGVNTEAFFGQGTRLTVV.

J is TRBJ1-5 and V is TRBV19; D uncertain. The V gene lost 3 bases and the J gene lost 3 bases, with 9 bases spanning the gap. The CDR3 spans 14 residues. The germline CDR1 and CDR2 sequences are LNHDA and SQIVND (reference sequence). CDR3 in amino acids: CASSISQANQPQHF. CDR3 bases: TGTGCCAGTAGTATTAGTCAGGCCAATCAGCCCCAGCATTTT.

The chain recombines TRBV23-1 with TRBJ1-1, with no clear D. TRBV23-1 is sorted into the ORF group, with uncertain function. V gave up 10 bases and J gave up 4 bases, with 4 bases separating them. This CDR3 has 9 residues. DNA of the CDR3: TGCGCCACCTCCACTGAAGCTTTCTTT. This sequence encodes CATSTEAFF.

The rearrangement links TRBV5-4 to TRBJ2-2; TRBD1 might be the D (6 bases). The CDR3 extends over 14 amino acids. Germline CDR1 SGHNT, CDR2 YYREEE (reference sequence). V lost 4 bases and J lost 6, with 13 bases in between. CDR3 residues: CASSPTGQSGELFF. The DNA for the CDR3 is TGTGCCAGCAGCCCGACAGGACAATCCGGGGAGCTGTTTTTT.

In its sample, this clone was seen a few times. The CDR3 DNA reads TGTGCCACTAAGGGAAGTGCGGGTGAAAAACTGTTTTTT. This sequence encodes CATKGSAGEKLFF. The chain has TRBV28 and TRBJ1-4; D call uncertain. The ends were cut back, 10 bases at V and 7 bases at J, with 16 bases in the middle. The length of the CDR3 is 13 residues. Germline V CDR1 and CDR2: MDHEN, SYDVKM.

The rearrangement uses TRBV19 and TRBJ1-5; 9 bases are shared with TRBD1. V lost 4 bases, J lost 7 bases, and 5 bases stayed unmatched. In germline, CDR1 is LNHDA, CDR2 SQIVND (reference sequence). The CDR3 has 14 amino acids. The CDR3 protein is CASSTQGAGQPQHF. CDR3 coding DNA: TGTGCCAGTAGTACACAGGGGGCAGGGCAGCCCCAGCATTTT.

J is TRBJ2-1 and V is TRBV19; TRBD1 aligns across 8 bases. Trimming cost V 8 bases and J 0 bases; bases outside gene matches: 3. The germline V gene has CDR1 LNHDA and CDR2 SQIVND (reference sequence). The CDR3 covers 14 residues. This CDR3 reads CASRTGGSYNEQFF. The CDR3, as DNA: TGTGCCAGTCGTACAGGGGGCTCCTACAATGAGCAGTTCTTC.

The CDR3 loop reads CASSQDITADLTGELFF. DNA for the CDR3: TGTGCCAGCAGCCAAGATATTACAGCCGACCTAACCGGGGAGCTGTTTTTT. The J gene is TRBJ2-2, the V gene TRBV3-1 (or the pseudogene TRBV3-2); D gene uncertain. CDR3 length: 17 residues. Deletions cut 0 bases from V and 5 bases from J, with 16 bases between. Germline CDR1 and CDR2: LGHDT and YNNKEL (reference sequence).

The chain has TRBV9 and TRBJ2-7, with 9 bases identical to TRBD1. Germline V lookup: CDR1 SGDLS, CDR2 YYNGEE. The CDR3 length is 13 residues. V shed 3 bases and J 4 bases; nucleotides not matched to a gene: 2. The CDR3 region has the DNA TGTGCCAGCAGCGGGACAGGGGAATACGAGCAGTACTTC. This gives the protein CASSGTGEYEQYF.

The chain carries TRBV18 and TRBJ1-2; D gene uncertain. The V gene lost 6 bases and the J gene lost 1 base, with 12 bases spanning the gap. The CDR3 sequence is 14 residues long. The germline gives CDR1 KGHSH, CDR2 LQKENI. CDR3 bases: TGTGCCAGCTCGGCAGGTGCAATTAACTATGGCTACACCTTC. Amino acids: CASSAGAINYGYTF.

This sequence joins TRBV4-1 and TRBJ2-7, with 13 bases that match TRBD2. CDR3 length: 16 amino acids. From germline, CDR1 is MGHRA and CDR2 YSYEKL. The V segment lost 0 bases and the J segment 3 bases; nucleotides outside the gene matches: 2. The CDR3 region is CASSQDRTSGGYEQYF. The CDR3 bases are TGCGCCAGCAGCCAAGATCGGACTAGCGGGGGCTACGAGCAGTACTTC.

The chain recombines TRBV5-1 with TRBJ1-2; the D gene is possibly TRBD1 (5 bases). Trimming shortened V by 4 bases and J by 7 bases, and 14 bases separated the two germline ends. Germline V CDR1 and CDR2: SGHRS, YFSETQ. This CDR3 region has 13 residues. The CDR3 loop reads CASSPPGGSGYTF. As DNA, the CDR3 is TGCGCCAGCAGCCCACCGGGGGGAAGTGGCTACACCTTC.

CDR3 sequence: CASRSGTGNYEQYF. In DNA, the CDR3 is TGTGCCAGCAGGTCCGGGACAGGCAACTACGAGCAGTACTTC. V gene TRBV7-2 combines with J gene TRBJ2-7, with 8 bases fitting TRBD1. V gave up 6 bases and J gave up 3 bases; unmatched junction bases: 7. Germline lookup yields CDR1 SGHTA and CDR2 FQGNSA. This CDR3 has 14 residues.

V and J are TRBV5-1 and TRBJ1-2; 9 positions agree with TRBD1. The CDR3 contains 15 residues. CDR1 is SGHRS, CDR2 YFSETQ, per germline. The V and J ends lost 4 bases and 6 bases, in that order; junction bases with no gene match: 10. The chain's CDR3 is CASSPVTGGTDGYTF. DNA of the CDR3: TGCGCCAGCAGCCCCGTGACAGGGGGGACGGATGGCTACACCTTC.